A selection of T cell receptor beta chains follows, all from one sample in a study of CD8 T cells in ankylosing spondylitis. TCRdb analysed the 5' RACE reads with MiXCR anew, one entry per CDR3 protein. This repertoire shows about 800,000 distinct CDR3 sequences, about an eighth found once; its top ten account for under 0.6%. What was sequenced was blood, either unsorted or a sorted T cell fraction (not recorded which). These receptors were obtained from a male donor with ankylosing spondylitis. The CDR3 runs from the conserved cysteine through the conserved F or W. The D gene is left open where the match is weak. A clone size is listed for some rows: how often the clone was seen (once, few, many), or a class if it is expanded.

v_gene: TRBV5-1
abundance: NA
j_gene: TRBJ2-5
d_gene: TRBD2
CDR3aa: CASSTALAGVVTQYF
CDR3nt: TGCGCCAGCAGCACGGCACTAGCGGGAGTTGTGACCCAGTACTTC

v_gene: TRBV20-1
abundance: few
j_gene: TRBJ2-7
d_gene: NA
CDR3aa: CSAPSSQGHEQYF
CDR3nt: TGCAGTGCCCCGTCGAGCCAGGGGCACGAGCAGTACTTC

v_gene: TRBV29-1
abundance: many
j_gene: TRBJ1-2
d_gene: NA
CDR3aa: CSVQGGRDYGYTF
CDR3nt: TGCAGTGTTCAGGGCGGACGGGACTATGGCTACACCTTC

v_gene: TRBV2
abundance: NA
j_gene: TRBJ2-2
d_gene: NA
CDR3aa: CASRGEYTGELFF
CDR3nt: TGTGCCAGCAGAGGGGAATACACCGGGGAGCTGTTTTTT

v_gene: TRBV19
abundance: NA
j_gene: TRBJ2-1
d_gene: TRBD2
CDR3aa: CASHHRTSGYNEQFF
CDR3nt: TGTGCCAGTCACCACCGGACTAGCGGCTACAATGAGCAGTTCTTC

v_gene: TRBV12-3/TRBV12-4
abundance: many
j_gene: TRBJ2-1
d_gene: TRBD2
CDR3aa: CASSYPGTKSSEQFF
CDR3nt: TGTGCCAGCAGTTACCCCGGGACTAAATCTAGTGAGCAGTTCTTC

v_gene: TRBV6-1
abundance: NA
j_gene: TRBJ2-1
d_gene: NA
CDR3aa: CASRVDQYNEQFF
CDR3nt: TGTGCCAGCAGAGTTGACCAATACAATGAGCAGTTCTTC

v_gene: TRBV27
abundance: NA
j_gene: TRBJ2-5
d_gene: NA
CDR3aa: CASSLRAEGTQYF
CDR3nt: TGTGCCAGCAGTTTAAGAGCGGAGGGGACCCAGTACTTC

v_gene: TRBV20-1
abundance: NA
j_gene: TRBJ2-7
d_gene: NA
CDR3aa: CSAREGTGVVREQYF
CDR3nt: TGCAGTGCTAGAGAAGGGACCGGAGTTGTGCGCGAGCAGTACTTC

v_gene: TRBV7-2
abundance: NA
j_gene: TRBJ2-2
d_gene: NA
CDR3aa: CASSLDGGARTGELFF
CDR3nt: TGTGCCAGCAGCTTAGATGGGGGGGCGCGCACCGGGGAGCTGTTTTTT

v_gene: TRBV10-3
abundance: many
j_gene: TRBJ2-3
d_gene: NA
CDR3aa: CAISGRGRTDTQYF
CDR3nt: TGTGCCATCAGTGGCCGGGGGCGCACAGATACGCAGTATTTT